This TCR beta chain was profiled in a study of T-cell reconstitution after alpha-beta-depleted transplantation in children. V was clipped by 1 base and J by 3 bases, with 14 bases between them. This CDR3 has 16 residues. The germline V gene has CDR1 MNHNS and CDR2 SASEGT. TCRbeta library construction was performed incorporating unique molecular identifiers. TCRdb called the PCR reads again in MiXCR, with one record for every CDR3 protein. The sample has 450,000 to 500,000 distinct CDR3 sequences, around 12% seen once. There are a few counts of this clonotype. This clonotype originated in a human donor who donated a stem cell graft to a child with combined immunodeficiency. The chain combines TRBV6-1 with TRBJ2-3; no definite D call. This specimen was PBMCs from the stem cell graft donor, taken from the stem cell graft. The CDR3 nucleotides are TGTGCCAGCAGTGAAGGGGTGGGATTAGGGACAGATACGCAGTATTTT. Amino acids: CASSEGVGLGTDTQYF.